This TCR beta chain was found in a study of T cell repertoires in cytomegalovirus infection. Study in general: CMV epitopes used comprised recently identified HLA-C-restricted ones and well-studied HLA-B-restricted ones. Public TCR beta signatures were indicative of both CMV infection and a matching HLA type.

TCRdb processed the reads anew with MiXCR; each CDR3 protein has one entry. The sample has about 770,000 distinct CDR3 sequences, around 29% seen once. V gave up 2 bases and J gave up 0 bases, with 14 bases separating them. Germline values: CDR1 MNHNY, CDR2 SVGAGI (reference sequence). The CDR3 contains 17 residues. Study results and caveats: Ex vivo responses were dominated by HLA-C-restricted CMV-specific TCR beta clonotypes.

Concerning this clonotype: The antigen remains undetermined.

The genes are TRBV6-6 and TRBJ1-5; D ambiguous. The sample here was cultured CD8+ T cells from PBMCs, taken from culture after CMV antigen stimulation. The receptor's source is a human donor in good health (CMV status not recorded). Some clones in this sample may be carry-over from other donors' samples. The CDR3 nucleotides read TGTGCCAGCAGTTACGAGTATATGCCCTATAGCAATCAGCCCCAGCATTTT. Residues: CASSYEYMPYSNQPQHF.